This T cell receptor (beta chain) is from a study of lymphopenia after photon versus proton radiotherapy (dated by TCRdb to between 2018 and 2021). With respect to the entire study: The study compared the immunological effects of photon versus proton radiation therapy in patients with gastrointestinal tumors who developed high-grade lymphopenia. The cohort included some 20 patients with gastrointestinal tumors who developed lymphopenia after receiving either photon or proton therapy. The study aimed to characterize how the two radiation modalities differ in their impact on the immune system. What the research found in general, with its limitations: During treatment, patients who received proton therapy stayed relatively stable, whereas patients who received photon therapy lost naive T cells and TCR diversity and gained effector/memory populations. After the lymphocyte count nadir, photon-treated repertoires showed oligoclonal expansion, especially of CD8+ Temra cells, which drove the drop in diversity. Across the cohort, a larger post-nadir drop in TCR diversity was inversely correlated with overall survival time among patients who died. The survival association was assessed only in patients who died, and the authors presented better survival with proton therapy as a possibility rather than a demonstrated result.

The V end loses 0 bases and the J end loses 2 bases, and a stretch of 14 bases separates them. Per the germline V gene, SGHDN is the CDR1 and FVKESK is the CDR2. The CDR3 covers 16 residues, taking in both the cysteine and the phenylalanine. Of all the DNA, just the CDR3 is kept, 48 bases in frame from base 1. With regard to this clone: Its antigen is still unknown. Base qualities are not provided; no much larger clone lies one nucleotide away.

Receptors were amplified or captured by the immunoSEQ multiplex PCR assay. T cell repertoires were profiled with deep sequencing of rearranged TCR beta loci together with multiparametric flow cytometry. TCRdb obtained this table from immuneACCESS and retained in-frame rearrangements with V and J assigned. These tables miss some clones; where compared with another copy, unresolved V genes account for less than half of the shortfall, and the remainder is unexplained. This sample is represented by some 70,000 clones; 75% to 90% of them were singletons. The ten largest make up 10% to 11% of the sample.

The TCR was taken from a man older than 75 with esophageal cancer. Specimen: peripheral blood, collected from a patient treated with proton-based radiotherapy. The chain uses TRBV14 and TRBJ2-7; the D call is tentative, TRBD1 or TRBD2, as each matches 5 bases. The CDR3 loop reads CASSQDDGTPAYEQYF. In nucleotides, the sequence is TGTGCCAGCAGCCAAGATGATGGGACGCCAGCCTACGAGCAGTACTTC.